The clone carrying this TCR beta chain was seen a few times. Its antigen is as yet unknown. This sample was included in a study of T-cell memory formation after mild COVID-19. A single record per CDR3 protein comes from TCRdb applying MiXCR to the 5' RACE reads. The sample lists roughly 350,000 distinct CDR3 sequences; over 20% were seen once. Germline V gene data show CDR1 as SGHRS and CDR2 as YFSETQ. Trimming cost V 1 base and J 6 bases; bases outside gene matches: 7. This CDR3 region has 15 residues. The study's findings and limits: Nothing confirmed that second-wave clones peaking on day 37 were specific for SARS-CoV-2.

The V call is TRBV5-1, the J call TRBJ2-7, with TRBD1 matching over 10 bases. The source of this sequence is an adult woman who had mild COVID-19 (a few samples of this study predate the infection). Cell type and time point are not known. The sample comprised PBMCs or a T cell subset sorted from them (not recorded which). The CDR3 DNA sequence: TGCGCCAGCAGCTTGATCGGCGGGACAGGGGCCGAGCAGTACTTC. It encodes CASSLIGGTGAEQYF.